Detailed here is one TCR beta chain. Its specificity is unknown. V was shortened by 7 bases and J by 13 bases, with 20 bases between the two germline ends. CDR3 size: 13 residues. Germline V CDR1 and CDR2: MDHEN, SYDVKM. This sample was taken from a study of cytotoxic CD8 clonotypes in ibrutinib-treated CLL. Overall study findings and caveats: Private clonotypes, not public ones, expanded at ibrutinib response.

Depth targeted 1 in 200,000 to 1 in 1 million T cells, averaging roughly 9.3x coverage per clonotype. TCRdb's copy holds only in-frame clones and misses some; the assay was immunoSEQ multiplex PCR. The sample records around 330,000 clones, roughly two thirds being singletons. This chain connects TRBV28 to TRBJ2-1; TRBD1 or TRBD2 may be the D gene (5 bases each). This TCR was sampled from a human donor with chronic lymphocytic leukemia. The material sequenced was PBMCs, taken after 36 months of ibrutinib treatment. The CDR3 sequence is CASKRPGPQNQFF. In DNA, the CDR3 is TGTGCCAGCAAACGACCGGGACCCCAGAATCAGTTCTTC. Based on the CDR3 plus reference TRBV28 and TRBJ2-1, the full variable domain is DVKVTQSSRYLVKRTGEKVFLECVQDMDHENMFWYRQDPGLGLRLIYFSYDVKMKEKGDIPEGYSVSREKKERFSLILESASTNQTSMYLCASKRPGPQNQFFGPGTRLTVL.